The 5 T cell receptor beta chains reported below all come from one sample, sequenced in a study of blood T cell repertoires in COVID-19. Some clones are missing from TCRdb's copy, which holds only in-frame ones; the method was immunoSEQ multiplex PCR. The sample has hundreds of thousands of clones, 70% to 90% seen once; the top ten hold roughly 4%. The sample was peripheral blood. The receptors derive from a woman between 50 and 59 years old with active or convalescent COVID-19.

This chain links TRBV30 with TRBJ1-1; maybe TRBD1 (5 bases). Trimming removed 2 bases from V and 1 base from J, with 17 bases in between. Looked up from germline, CDR1 is GTSNPN and CDR2 is SVGIG (reference sequence). The CDR3 has 16 amino acids. The DNA for the CDR3 is TGTGCCTGGAGTTACCCGTGGGGCGGGAAGAACACTGAAGCTTTCTTT. This translates into CAWSYPWGGKNTEAFF.

J is TRBJ2-5 and V is TRBV10-3; D is possibly TRBD2 (6 bases). The germline V gene has CDR1 ENHRY and CDR2 SYGVKD. This CDR3 has 14 residues. V dropped 7 bases and J dropped 2 bases, with 14 bases sitting between them. CDR3: CAINLGGVQETQYF. The CDR3 region has the DNA TGTGCCATCAATTTGGGCGGGGTACAAGAGACCCAGTACTTC.

This chain connects TRBV27 to TRBJ2-7; TRBD2 agrees at 12 bases. V lost 6 bases to trimming and J lost 4 bases; unmatched junction nucleotides: 10. CDR3 length equals 16 residues. Germline CDR1 is MNHEY and CDR2 is SMNVEV (reference sequence). Here the CDR3 DNA reads TGTGCCAGCAGCGCTAGCGGGAGGGCCTCTACGTACGAGCAGTACTTC. Encoded protein: CASSASGRASTYEQYF.

This chain joins TRBV5-1 and TRBJ2-3; D not resolved. Trimming stripped 5 bases from V and 0 bases from J, with 10 bases between. CDR1 is SGHRS, CDR2 YFSETQ, per germline. CDR3 length equals 14 residues. CDR3 loop: CASRAASSTDTQYF. The CDR3 bases are TGCGCCAGCAGGGCGGCTTCTAGCACAGATACGCAGTATTTT.

This chain links TRBV6-5 with TRBJ2-3, with 7 bases that match TRBD2. CDR3 length: 14 amino acids. The V and J ends lost 8 bases and 8 bases, in that order; junction bases with no gene match: 13. Looked up from germline, CDR1 is MNHEY and CDR2 is SVGAGI. The CDR3 bases are TGTGCCAGCGCCGCCTCCGGGACTATCTCTACGCAGTATTTT. Encoded protein: CASAASGTISTQYF.